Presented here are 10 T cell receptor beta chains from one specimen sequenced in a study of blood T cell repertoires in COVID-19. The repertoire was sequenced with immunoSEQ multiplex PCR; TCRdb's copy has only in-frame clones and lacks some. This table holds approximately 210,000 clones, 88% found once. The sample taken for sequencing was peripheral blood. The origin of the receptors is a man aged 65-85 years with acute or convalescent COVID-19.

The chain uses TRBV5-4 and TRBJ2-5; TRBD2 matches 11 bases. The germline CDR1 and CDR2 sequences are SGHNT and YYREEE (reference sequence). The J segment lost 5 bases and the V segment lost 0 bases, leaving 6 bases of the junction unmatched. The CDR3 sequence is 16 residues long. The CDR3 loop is CASSLVLAGGQETQYF. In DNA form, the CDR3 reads TGTGCCAGCAGCTTGGTTCTAGCGGGAGGCCAGGAGACCCAGTACTTC.

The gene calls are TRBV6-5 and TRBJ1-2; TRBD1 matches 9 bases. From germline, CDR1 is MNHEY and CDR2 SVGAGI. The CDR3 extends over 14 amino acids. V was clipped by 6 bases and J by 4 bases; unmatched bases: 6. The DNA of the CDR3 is TGTGCCAGCAGGACGGGACAGGGCACCTATGGCTACACCTTC. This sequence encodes CASRTGQGTYGYTF.

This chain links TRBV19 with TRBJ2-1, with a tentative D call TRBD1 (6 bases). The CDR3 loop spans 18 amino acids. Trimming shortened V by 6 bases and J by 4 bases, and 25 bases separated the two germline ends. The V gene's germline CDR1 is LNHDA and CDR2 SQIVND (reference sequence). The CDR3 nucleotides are TGTGCCAGTAGCGGATATATAGGTACAGGGTCGGGATACAATGAGCAGTTCTTC. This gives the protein CASSGYIGTGSGYNEQFF.

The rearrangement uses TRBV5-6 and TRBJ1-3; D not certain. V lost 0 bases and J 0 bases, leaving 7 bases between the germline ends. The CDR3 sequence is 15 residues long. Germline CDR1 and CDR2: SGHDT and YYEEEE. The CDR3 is CASSLVGSSGNTIYF. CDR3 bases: TGTGCCAGCAGCTTGGTGGGGAGCTCTGGAAACACCATATATTTT. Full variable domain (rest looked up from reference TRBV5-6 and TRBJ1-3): DAGVTQSPTHLIKTRGQQVTLRCSPKSGHDTVSWYQQALGQGPQFIFQYYEEEERQRGNFPDRFSGHQFPNYSSELNVNALLLGDSALYLCASSLVGSSGNTIYFGEGSWLTVV.

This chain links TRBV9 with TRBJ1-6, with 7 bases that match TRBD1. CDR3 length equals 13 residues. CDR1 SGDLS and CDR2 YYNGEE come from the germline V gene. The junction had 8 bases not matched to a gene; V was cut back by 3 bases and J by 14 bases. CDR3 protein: CASSARDREALHF. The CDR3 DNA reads TGTGCCAGCAGCGCCCGCGACAGGGAGGCCCTCCACTTT.

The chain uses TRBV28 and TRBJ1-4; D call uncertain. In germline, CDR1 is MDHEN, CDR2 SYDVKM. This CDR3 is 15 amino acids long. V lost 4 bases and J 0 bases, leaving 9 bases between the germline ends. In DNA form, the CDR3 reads TGTGCCAGCAGTTCCTTCGGTGCAACTAATGAAAAACTGTTTTTT. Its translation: CASSSFGATNEKLFF.

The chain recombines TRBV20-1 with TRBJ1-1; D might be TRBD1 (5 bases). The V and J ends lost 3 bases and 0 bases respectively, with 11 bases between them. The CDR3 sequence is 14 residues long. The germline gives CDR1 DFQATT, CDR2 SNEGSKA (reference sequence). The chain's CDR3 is CSASIGGMNTEAFF. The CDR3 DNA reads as TGCAGTGCTAGTATCGGGGGAATGAACACTGAAGCTTTCTTT.

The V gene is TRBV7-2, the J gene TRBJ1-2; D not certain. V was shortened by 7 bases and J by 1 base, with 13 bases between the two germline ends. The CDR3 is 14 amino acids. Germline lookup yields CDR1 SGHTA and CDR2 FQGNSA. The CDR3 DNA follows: TGTGCCAGCACCCTAAACAGTCTTAACTATGGCTACACCTTC. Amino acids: CASTLNSLNYGYTF.

In nucleotides, the CDR3 is TGTGCCAGCAGCGTATCCCCAGGGGGCGACGAGCAGTACTTC. This gives the protein CASSVSPGGDEQYF. The V and J genes are TRBV9 and TRBJ2-7; 8 nucleotides match TRBD1. CDR1 and CDR2 from the germline V gene are SGDLS and YYNGEE. J lost 5 bases, V lost 1 base, and 5 bases had no gene match. This CDR3 has 14 residues.

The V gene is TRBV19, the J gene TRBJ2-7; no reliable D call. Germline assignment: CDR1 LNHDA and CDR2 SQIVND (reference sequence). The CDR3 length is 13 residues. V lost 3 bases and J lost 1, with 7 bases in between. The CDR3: CASSIHLSYEQYF. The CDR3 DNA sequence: TGTGCCAGTAGTATCCATCTATCCTACGAGCAGTACTTC.